The entry below describes one TCR beta chain. The data derive from a study of blood T cell repertoires in COVID-19. Seattle-derived patients entered the study during active infection and were followed longitudinally. The table came from immunoSEQ multiplex PCR; TCRdb's copy has only in-frame clones and leaves some out. The repertoire has approximately 56,000 clones, roughly 87% of them found once; the top ten carry roughly 43%. The CDR3 runs to 16 residues. Germline CDR1 and CDR2: MNHEY and SVGEGT. With 2 bases clipped from V and 3 bases from J, the junction kept 6 bases outside the gene matches. V usage is TRBV6-2 or TRBV6-3 and J usage is TRBJ1-5, with TRBD1 matching 8 bases. Sequenced: peripheral blood. This sequence originates from a woman aged 60-75 years with COVID-19, enrolled during active disease. CDR3 DNA: TGTGCCAGCAGTTACCGGCGGGGACAGGTCAATCAGCCCCAGCATTTT. Protein sequence: CASSYRRGQVNQPQHF.